The next 17 T cell receptor beta chains were all read from a single sample in a study of shared clonotypes between healthy human individuals. Profiling relied on immunoSEQ multiplex PCR, and the TCRdb table lists in-frame clones only, not all of them. The repertoire holds roughly 1,100,000 clones, with around 76% as singletons. The sequenced sample was memory CD4+ T cells sorted from blood. Subset of the sample: CD45RA-negative fraction. The receptors originated from a man younger than 35 in good health.

The chain combines TRBV5-1 with TRBJ1-1, with TRBD1 as a possible D gene (6 bases). Germline assignment: CDR1 SGHRS and CDR2 YFSETQ. V was cut by 4 bases and J by 5 bases, with 12 bases left in between. The CDR3 consists of 13 residues. The CDR3 loop reads CASSPQGGTEAFF. CDR3 in DNA: TGCGCCAGCAGCCCACAGGGAGGAACTGAAGCTTTCTTT.

This clone was seen a single time. This sample also contains other DNA sequences that code for the same CDR3. V and J are TRBV18 and TRBJ2-2; D not certain. The V gene's germline CDR1 is KGHSH and CDR2 LQKENI. The CDR3 extends over 13 amino acids. V lost 3 bases to trimming and J lost 2 bases, with 4 bases between them. CDR3: CASSPYNTGELFF. Here the CDR3 DNA reads TGTGCCAGCTCACCGTACAACACCGGGGAGCTGTTTTTT.

The chain links TRBV15 to TRBJ2-7; D is undetermined. Deletions cut 1 base from V and 5 bases from J, with 12 bases between. From germline, CDR1 is LNHNV and CDR2 YYDKDF (reference sequence). CDR3 length: 14 amino acids. The CDR3 loop reads CATSRAKTSHEQYF. As DNA, the CDR3 is TGTGCCACCAGCAGAGCAAAAACTTCCCACGAGCAGTACTTC.

The chain has TRBV11-2 and TRBJ1-2; 9 bases map to TRBD1. CDR3 length: 14 amino acids. J gave up 4 bases and V 5 bases, and 5 bases lay outside the gene matches. Germline CDR1 reads SGHAT; CDR2 reads FQNNGV. The CDR3 coding sequence is TGTGCCAGCAGCCCCGGGACAGGGCCCTATGGCTACACCTTC. Translated, it gives CASSPGTGPYGYTF.

This chain joins TRBV27 and TRBJ2-5, with no clear D. Germline V gene sequence: CDR1 MNHEY, CDR2 SMNVEV (reference sequence). This CDR3 spans 14 amino acids. V was trimmed by 1 base and J by 1 base, leaving 7 bases between them. CDR3 protein: CASSLLGGQETQYF. The DNA of the CDR3 is TGTGCCAGCAGTTTATTAGGCGGCCAAGAGACCCAGTACTTC.

A note on this clone: Just one base apart from a much larger clone, this may be a read error. The rearrangement links TRBV7-2 to TRBJ2-1; D might be TRBD1 or TRBD2, each matching 5 bases. V was pared by 6 bases and J by 5 bases, with 5 bases between. The CDR3 length is 11 residues. Germline V gives CDR1 SGHTA, CDR2 FQGNSA. CDR3 residues: CASRGDNEQFF. The CDR3 DNA reads TGTGCCAGCAGGGGGGACAATGAGCAGTTCTTC.

This chain uses TRBV9 with TRBJ2-7; 9 bases are shared with TRBD1. Trimming took 4 bases from V and 5 from J; bases not matched to a gene: 10. Germline CDR1 is SGDLS and CDR2 is YYNGEE. The CDR3 runs 15 residues. For the CDR3, the DNA is TGTGCCAGCAGCCCCCGGGACAGGGAAATCCACGAGCAGTACTTC. Its translation: CASSPRDREIHEQYF.

This clone was detected only a few times. The chain combines TRBV28 with TRBJ1-2, with D perhaps matching TRBD1 (5 bases). Germline-derived CDR1 and CDR2 are MDHEN and SYDVKM. The CDR3 contains 13 residues. Trimming shortened V by 6 bases and J by 4 bases, and 12 bases separated the two germline ends. The CDR3 reads CASSRGTTYGYTF. The CDR3 DNA sequence: TGTGCCAGCAGCCGCGGGACGACCTATGGCTACACCTTC.

The CDR3 sequence is CASSLGTDLSYEQYF. The CDR3 bases are TGTGCCAGCAGCTTGGGGACAGACCTCTCCTACGAGCAGTACTTC. The V and J genes are TRBV5-4 and TRBJ2-7; tentatively, D is TRBD1 (6 bases). This CDR3 spans 15 amino acids. Trimming stripped 0 bases from V and 0 bases from J, with 10 bases between. Per the germline V gene, CDR1 is SGHNT and CDR2 is YYREEE (reference sequence). Based on the CDR3 plus reference TRBV5-4 and TRBJ2-7, the full variable domain is ETGVTQSPTHLIKTRGQQVTLRCSSQSGHNTVSWYQQALGQGPQFIFQYYREEENGRGNFPPRFSGLQFPNYSSELNVNALELDDSALYLCASSLGTDLSYEQYFGPGTRLTVT.

On this clone itself: One base away lies a much larger clone, so this may be a sequencing read error. This chain connects TRBV7-6 to TRBJ2-7; TRBD1 agrees at 7 bases. The CDR3 consists of 12 residues. The junction had 0 bases not matched to a gene; V was cut back by 3 bases and J by 4 bases. Germline V gives CDR1 SGHVS, CDR2 FNYEAQ. CDR3 loop: CASSLGQYEQYF. CDR3 nucleotide sequence: TGTGCCAGCAGCTTGGGACAGTACGAGCAGTACTTC.

This clone was seen only once. At the DNA level, this CDR3 is encoded by other sequences in the same sample as well. The chain uses TRBV6-1 and TRBJ1-1, with D possibly matching TRBD1 (6 bases). The CDR3 consists of 13 residues. Germline CDR1 MNHNS, CDR2 SASEGT. The V and J ends lost 6 bases and 1 base respectively, with 9 bases between them. The CDR3 DNA follows: TGTGCCAGCAGAACAGGGTGGAACACTGAAGCTTTCTTT. It translates to CASRTGWNTEAFF.

The rearrangement joins TRBV5-1 to TRBJ2-2; TRBD1 aligns across 9 bases. V trimming: 2 bases; J trimming: 6 bases; junction bases outside the gene matches: 11. There are 17 residues in the CDR3. CDR1 and CDR2 from the germline V gene are SGHRS and YFSETQ. The CDR3 DNA sequence: TGCGCCAGCAGCTTTGGACGGACAGGGGCCCTCGCCGGGGAGCTGTTTTTT. Amino acid sequence: CASSFGRTGALAGELFF.

The chain couples TRBV19 to TRBJ2-1; unclear D gene. CDR3 length: 14 residues. The V gene lost 3 bases and the J gene lost 0 bases, with 6 bases spanning the gap. Germline loops: CDR1 LNHDA, CDR2 SQIVND (reference sequence). For the CDR3, the DNA is TGTGCCAGTAGTATTCACAGCTCCTACAATGAGCAGTTCTTC. Amino acids: CASSIHSSYNEQFF.

The genes are TRBV7-9 and TRBJ2-2, with 14 bases identical to TRBD2. In germline, CDR1 is SEHNR, CDR2 FQNEAQ (reference sequence). V was pared by 6 bases and J by 8 bases, with 11 bases of the junction left unmatched. The CDR3 has 17 amino acids. The CDR3, as DNA: TGTGCCAGCAGGAATACCGGGACTAGCGGGGGTATTGGGGAGCTGTTTTTT. Protein product: CASRNTGTSGGIGELFF.

The rearrangement joins TRBV7-9 to TRBJ2-7, with 11 positions matching TRBD2. The CDR3 spans 15 residues. Germline values: CDR1 SEHNR, CDR2 FQNEAQ (reference sequence). V lost 3 bases and J lost 4; bases outside the gene matches: 5. The CDR3 DNA is TGTGCCAGCAGCTTCGGGACTAGCGGTTTGTACGAGCAGTACTTC. It yields the protein CASSFGTSGLYEQYF.

In regard to this clone: Distinct nucleotide sequences in the sample also encode this CDR3. V gene TRBV18 combines with J gene TRBJ2-1, with 7 positions matching TRBD2. The germline V gene has CDR1 KGHSH and CDR2 LQKENI. Germline trimming cut 0 bases from V and 3 bases from J; bases unmatched to any gene: 5. The CDR3 covers 16 residues. The CDR3 DNA follows: TGTGCCAGCTCACCACCATCTAGCGGAGACTACAATGAGCAGTTCTTC. It codes for CASSPPSSGDYNEQFF.

The J gene is TRBJ2-1, the V gene TRBV2; 7 bases are a match to TRBD2. There are 14 residues in the CDR3. With V trimmed by 4 bases and J by 7 bases, 7 bases remained unmatched. Germline CDR1 reads SNHLY; CDR2 reads FYNNEI. The CDR3 bases are TGTGCCAGCAGTGGGATGGCGGGAGTAAATGAGCAGTTCTTC. Translated: CASSGMAGVNEQFF.